This T cell receptor (beta chain) was identified during a study of T cell repertoires in cytomegalovirus infection. Study summary: Public TCR beta signature analysis indicated the presence of both CMV infection and matching HLA type. The study, taken as a whole, reports: HLA-C-restricted TCR beta clonotypes specific for CMV led the ex vivo response.

Turning to this clonotype: Its target is not known.

The germline V gene has CDR1 MDHEN and CDR2 SYDVKM. The CDR3 totals 14 residues. Deletions cut 5 bases from V and 0 bases from J, with 8 bases between. TCRdb re-analysed the reads in MiXCR, keeping a single row per CDR3 protein. The table includes some 99,000 distinct CDR3 sequences, 25% to 35% detected once. This TCR was recovered from a human donor in good health (CMV status not recorded). Some clones in this sample may be carry-over from other donors' samples. This specimen consisted of CD8+ T cells from cultured PBMCs, obtained from culture after CMV antigen stimulation. The chain couples TRBV28 to TRBJ1-3; D is undetermined. DNA for the CDR3: TGTGCCAGCAGTGAGATAACCTCTGGAAACACCATATATTTT. Translation: CASSEITSGNTIYF.